What follows describes a single T cell receptor beta chain. The CDR3 is 15 residues long. Trimming removed 4 bases at V and 2 bases at J, with 16 bases between. In germline, CDR1 is SGHKS, CDR2 YYEKEE (reference sequence). This record comes from a study of shared clonotypes between healthy human individuals. The protocol was immunoSEQ multiplex PCR, while the TCRdb copy is restricted to in-frame clones and leaves out a portion. The table shows about 1.1 million clones, with approximately 78% occurring only once. The receptor comes from a man aged 18 to 35 in good health. Some clones in this sample may be carry-over from other donors' samples. The sequencing input was memory CD4+ T cells from PBMCs. Subset indicated: CD45RA-negative fraction. The V call is TRBV5-5, the J call TRBJ2-7, with a weak D call TRBD1 (7 bases). CDR3 coding DNA: TGTGCCAGCAGCATGGGCAGGGGGAGGCCCTACGAGCAGTACTTC. This encodes CASSMGRGRPYEQYF.